The clone carrying this TCR beta chain appeared a few times. Its antigen is not identified. The source of the sample is a study of cytomegalovirus exposure and HLA in healthy donors. Findings and caveats of the study: TCR beta sequences numbering under 20,000 were associated with HLA alleles at 0.05 false discovery rate in a later analysis. High sensitivity and specificity were reportedly achieved when the classifier diagnosed cytomegalovirus status.

The primer mix had 60 Vbeta and 13 Jbeta primers. This table comes from immunoSEQ multiplex PCR, and its TCRdb copy is limited to in-frame clones, with some not included. This table has 50,000 or so clones, around 74% appearing once. V trimming: 5 bases; J trimming: 7 bases; junction bases outside the gene matches: 5. The CDR3 sequence is 15 residues long. Germline CDR1 is MDHEN and CDR2 is SYDVKM. J is TRBJ1-6 and V is TRBV28; TRBD1 matches at 10 bases. This clonotype originated in a young man in good health and CMV-seronegative. Input material: PBMCs. CDR3 protein: CASSPRQGANSPLHF. DNA of the CDR3: TGTGCCAGCAGTCCTCGACAGGGGGCCAATTCACCCCTCCACTTT.